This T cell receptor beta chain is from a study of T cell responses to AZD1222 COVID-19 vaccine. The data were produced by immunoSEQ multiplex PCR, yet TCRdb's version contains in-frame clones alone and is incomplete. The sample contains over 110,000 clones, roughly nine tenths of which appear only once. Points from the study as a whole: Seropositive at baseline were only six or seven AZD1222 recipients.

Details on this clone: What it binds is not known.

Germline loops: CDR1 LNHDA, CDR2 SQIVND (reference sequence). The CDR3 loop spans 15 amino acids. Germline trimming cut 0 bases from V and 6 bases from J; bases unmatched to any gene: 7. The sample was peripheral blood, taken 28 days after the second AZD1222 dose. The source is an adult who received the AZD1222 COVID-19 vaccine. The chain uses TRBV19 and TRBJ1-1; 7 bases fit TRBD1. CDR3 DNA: TGTGCCAGTAGTATAGAAGGCAGGGGGAGGGCTGAAGCTTTCTTT. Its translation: CASSIEGRGRAEAFF.